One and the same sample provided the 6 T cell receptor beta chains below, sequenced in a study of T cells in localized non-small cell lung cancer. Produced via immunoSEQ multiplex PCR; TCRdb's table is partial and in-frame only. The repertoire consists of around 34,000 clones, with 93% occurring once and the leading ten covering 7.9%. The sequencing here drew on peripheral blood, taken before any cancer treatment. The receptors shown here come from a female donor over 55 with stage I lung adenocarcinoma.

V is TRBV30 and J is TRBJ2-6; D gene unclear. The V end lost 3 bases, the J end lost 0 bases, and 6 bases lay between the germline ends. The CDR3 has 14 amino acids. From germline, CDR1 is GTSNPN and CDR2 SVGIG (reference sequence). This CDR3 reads CAWSESSGANVLTF. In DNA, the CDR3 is TGTGCCTGGAGCGAGAGCTCTGGGGCCAACGTCCTGACTTTC.

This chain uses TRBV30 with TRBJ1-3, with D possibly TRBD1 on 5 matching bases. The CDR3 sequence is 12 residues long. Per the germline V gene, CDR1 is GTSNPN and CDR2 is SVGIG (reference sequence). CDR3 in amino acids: CAQAGPGNTIYF. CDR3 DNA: TGTGCGCAAGCAGGGCCTGGAAACACCATATATTTT. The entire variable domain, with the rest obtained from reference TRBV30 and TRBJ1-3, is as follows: SQTIHQWPATLVQPVGSPLSLECTVEGTSNPNLYWYRQAAGRGLQLLFYSVGIGQISSEVPQNLSASRPQDRQFILSSKKLLLSDSGFYLCAQAGPGNTIYFGEGSWLTVV.

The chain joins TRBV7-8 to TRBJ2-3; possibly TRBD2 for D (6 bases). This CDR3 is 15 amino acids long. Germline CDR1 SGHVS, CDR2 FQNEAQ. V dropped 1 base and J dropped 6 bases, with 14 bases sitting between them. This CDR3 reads CASSLDGSRFDTQYF. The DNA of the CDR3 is TGTGCCAGCAGCTTAGACGGGAGCCGATTTGATACGCAGTATTTT.

CDR3 protein: CASSPGQGARGDTQYF. The CDR3 DNA follows: TGTGCCAGCTCACCAGGGCAGGGGGCGCGTGGAGATACGCAGTATTTT. The V and J genes are TRBV18 and TRBJ2-3, with 8 bases fitting TRBD1. V gave up 2 bases and J gave up 5 bases; unmatched junction bases: 9. Germline CDR1 is KGHSH and CDR2 is LQKENI. This CDR3 is 16 amino acids long.

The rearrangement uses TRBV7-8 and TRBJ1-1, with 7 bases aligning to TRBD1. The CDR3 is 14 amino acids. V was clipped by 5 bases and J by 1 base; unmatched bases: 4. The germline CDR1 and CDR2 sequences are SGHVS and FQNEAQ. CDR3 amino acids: CASSLRQGNTEAFF. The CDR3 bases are TGTGCCAGCAGCCTACGACAGGGGAACACTGAAGCTTTCTTT.

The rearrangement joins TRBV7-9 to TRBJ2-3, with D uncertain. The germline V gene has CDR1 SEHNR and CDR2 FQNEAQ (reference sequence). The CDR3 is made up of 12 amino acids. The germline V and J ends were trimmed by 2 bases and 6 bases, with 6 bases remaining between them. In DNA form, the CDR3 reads TGTGCCAGCAGCTTACAGGCGGATACGCAGTATTTT. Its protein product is CASSLQADTQYF.